This T cell receptor beta chain comes out of a study of vaccination and CD4 T cells after COVID-19. Sequenced with the Oncomine TCR Beta short-read assay was DNA taken from cultured CD4+ T cells. The template was genomic DNA from cultured CD4+ T cells. TCRdb called the PCR reads again in MiXCR, with one record for every CDR3 protein. Found here are around 26,000 distinct CDR3 sequences, around 66% of them singletons; the top ten hold 4.5% to 6%. The sample's treatment: roughly 11-day PBMC culture with coronavirus spike peptide pools or control peptides (ViraFEST assay). The V gene's germline CDR1 is MNHNS and CDR2 SASEGT. The CDR3 spans 12 residues. V lost 1 base to trimming and J lost 12 bases, with 13 bases between them. With regard to this clonotype: As yet, its antigen is unknown.

The receptor was isolated from a human donor who had recovered from COVID-19. The V gene is TRBV6-1, the J gene TRBJ2-7, with D unresolved. The source material was CD4+ T cells from blood, cultured in vitro. The CDR3 loop is CASSEGPQPTYF. In nucleotides, the CDR3 is TGTGCCAGCAGTGAAGGTCCCCAACCGACGTACTTC.